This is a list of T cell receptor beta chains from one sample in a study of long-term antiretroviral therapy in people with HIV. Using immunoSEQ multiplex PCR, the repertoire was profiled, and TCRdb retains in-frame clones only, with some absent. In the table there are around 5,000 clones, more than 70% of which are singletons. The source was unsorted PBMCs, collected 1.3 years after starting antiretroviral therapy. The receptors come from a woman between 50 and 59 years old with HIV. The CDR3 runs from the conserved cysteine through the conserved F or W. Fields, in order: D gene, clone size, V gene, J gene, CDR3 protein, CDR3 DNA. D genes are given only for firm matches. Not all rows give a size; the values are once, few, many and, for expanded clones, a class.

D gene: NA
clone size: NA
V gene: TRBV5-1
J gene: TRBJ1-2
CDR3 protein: CASSLDRANGYTF
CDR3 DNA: TGCGCCAGCAGCTTGGACAGGGCTAATGGCTACACCTTC

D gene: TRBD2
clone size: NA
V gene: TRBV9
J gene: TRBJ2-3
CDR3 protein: CASSVLAGGDTQYF
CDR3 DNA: TGTGCCAGCAGCGTACTAGCGGGGGGAGATACGCAGTATTTT

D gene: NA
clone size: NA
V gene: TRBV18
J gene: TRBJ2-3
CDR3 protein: CASSPVPFDSSTDTQYF
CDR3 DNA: TGTGCCAGCTCACCCGTGCCGTTTGACTCCAGCACAGATACGCAGTATTTT

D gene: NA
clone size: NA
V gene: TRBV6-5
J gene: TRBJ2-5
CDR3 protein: CASSHDRKEKTQYF
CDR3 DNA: TGTGCCAGCAGTCATGACAGGAAGGAAAAGACCCAGTACTTC

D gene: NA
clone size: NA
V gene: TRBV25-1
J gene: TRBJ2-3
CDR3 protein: CASSGGRSTDTQYF
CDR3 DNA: TGTGCCAGCAGTGGGGGCAGAAGCACAGATACGCAGTATTTT

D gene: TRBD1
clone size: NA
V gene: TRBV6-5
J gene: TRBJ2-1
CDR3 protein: CASSYRRGQNEQFF
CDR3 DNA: TGTGCCAGCAGTTATAGAAGGGGGCAGAATGAGCAGTTCTTC

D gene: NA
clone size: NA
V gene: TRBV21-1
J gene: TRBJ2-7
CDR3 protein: CASSKVLGAPYEQYF
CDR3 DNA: TGTGCCAGCAGCAAAGTGTTGGGGGCCCCCTACGAGCAGTACTTC

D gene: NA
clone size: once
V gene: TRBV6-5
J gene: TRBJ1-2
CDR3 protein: CASSYLDRNYGYTF
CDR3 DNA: TGTGCCAGCAGTTATCTGGACAGAAACTATGGCTACACCTTC

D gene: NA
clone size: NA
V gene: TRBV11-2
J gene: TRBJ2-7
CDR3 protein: CASSLLRELGPYEQYF
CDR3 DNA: TGTGCCAGCAGCTTACTCCGGGAATTAGGGCCCTACGAGCAGTACTTC

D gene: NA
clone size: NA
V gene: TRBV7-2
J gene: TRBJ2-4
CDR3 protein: CASAIDGGIQYF
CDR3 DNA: TGTGCCAGCGCAATAGATGGCGGGATTCAGTACTTC

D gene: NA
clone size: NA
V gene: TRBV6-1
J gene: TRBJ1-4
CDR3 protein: CASSASRLTTNEKLFF
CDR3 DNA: TGTGCCAGCAGTGCCTCTCGACTGACAACTAATGAAAAACTGTTTTTT

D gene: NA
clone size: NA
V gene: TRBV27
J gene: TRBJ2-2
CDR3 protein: CASRNWGRGETGELFF
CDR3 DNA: TGTGCCAGCAGGAACTGGGGGCGAGGGGAAACCGGGGAGCTGTTTTTT

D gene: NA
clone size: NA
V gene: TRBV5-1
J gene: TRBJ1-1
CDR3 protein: CASSLTGLDTEAFF
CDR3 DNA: TGCGCCAGCAGCTTGACAGGGCTCGACACTGAAGCTTTCTTT

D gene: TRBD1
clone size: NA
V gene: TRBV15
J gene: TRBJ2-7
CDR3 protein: CATSRDLPRQGVSYEQYF
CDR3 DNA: TGTGCCACCAGCAGAGACCTACCTAGACAGGGGGTTTCCTACGAGCAGTACTTC

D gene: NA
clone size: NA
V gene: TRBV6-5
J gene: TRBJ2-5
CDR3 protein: CASRRHRGAQETQYF
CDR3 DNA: TGTGCCAGCCGTCGTCATCGGGGGGCCCAAGAGACCCAGTACTTC

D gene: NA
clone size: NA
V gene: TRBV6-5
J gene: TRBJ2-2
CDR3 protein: CASSYTVDTYTGELFF
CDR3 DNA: TGTGCCAGCAGTTACACCGTGGACACATACACCGGGGAGCTGTTTTTT

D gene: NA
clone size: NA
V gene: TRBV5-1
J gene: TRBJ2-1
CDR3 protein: CASSFGGPNFYNEQFF
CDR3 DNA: TGCGCCAGCAGCTTCGGGGGTCCTAATTTTTACAATGAGCAGTTCTTC

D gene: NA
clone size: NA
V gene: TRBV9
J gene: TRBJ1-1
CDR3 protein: CASSVVGGATEAFF
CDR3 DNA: TGTGCCAGCAGCGTAGTTGGGGGTGCCACTGAAGCTTTCTTT

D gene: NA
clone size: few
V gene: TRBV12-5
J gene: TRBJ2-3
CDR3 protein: CASGLDSTDTQYF
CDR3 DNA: TGTGCTAGTGGTTTGGACAGCACAGATACGCAGTATTTT

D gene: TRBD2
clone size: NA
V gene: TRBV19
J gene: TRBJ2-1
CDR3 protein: CASSRGLAGGHEQFF
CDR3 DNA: TGTGCCAGTAGTCGTGGACTAGCGGGGGGGCATGAGCAGTTCTTC

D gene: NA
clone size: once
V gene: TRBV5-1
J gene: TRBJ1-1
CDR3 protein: CASSPNPGVELNTEAFF
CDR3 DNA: TGCGCCAGCAGCCCGAATCCAGGGGTAGAGTTGAACACTGAAGCTTTCTTT

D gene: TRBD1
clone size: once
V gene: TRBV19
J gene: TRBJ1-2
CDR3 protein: CASSLLGQGNYGYTF
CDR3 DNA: TGTGCCAGTAGCCTATTGGGACAGGGCAACTATGGCTACACCTTC

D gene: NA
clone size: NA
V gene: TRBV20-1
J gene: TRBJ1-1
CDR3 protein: CSARDEAEAFF
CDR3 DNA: TGCAGTGCTAGAGATGAAGCGGAAGCTTTCTTT

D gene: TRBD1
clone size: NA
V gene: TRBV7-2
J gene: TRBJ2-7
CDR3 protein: CASSLADRSQYEQYF
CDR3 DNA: TGTGCCAGCAGCTTAGCGGACAGGAGTCAATACGAGCAGTACTTC

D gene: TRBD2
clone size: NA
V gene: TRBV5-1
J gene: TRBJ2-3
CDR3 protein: CASSLKPSGETDTQYF
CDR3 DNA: TGCGCCAGCAGCTTGAAGCCTAGCGGGGAGACAGATACGCAGTATTTT

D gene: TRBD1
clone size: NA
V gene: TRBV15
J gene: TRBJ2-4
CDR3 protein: CATSRPLYRGPKVKYIQYF
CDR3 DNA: TGTGCCACCAGCAGACCCTTATACAGGGGCCCTAAAGTCAAATACATTCAGTACTTC

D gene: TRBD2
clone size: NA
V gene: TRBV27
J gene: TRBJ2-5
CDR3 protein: CASSRYGGGQETQYF
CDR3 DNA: TGTGCCAGCAGTCGCTACGGGGGGGGGCAAGAGACCCAGTACTTC